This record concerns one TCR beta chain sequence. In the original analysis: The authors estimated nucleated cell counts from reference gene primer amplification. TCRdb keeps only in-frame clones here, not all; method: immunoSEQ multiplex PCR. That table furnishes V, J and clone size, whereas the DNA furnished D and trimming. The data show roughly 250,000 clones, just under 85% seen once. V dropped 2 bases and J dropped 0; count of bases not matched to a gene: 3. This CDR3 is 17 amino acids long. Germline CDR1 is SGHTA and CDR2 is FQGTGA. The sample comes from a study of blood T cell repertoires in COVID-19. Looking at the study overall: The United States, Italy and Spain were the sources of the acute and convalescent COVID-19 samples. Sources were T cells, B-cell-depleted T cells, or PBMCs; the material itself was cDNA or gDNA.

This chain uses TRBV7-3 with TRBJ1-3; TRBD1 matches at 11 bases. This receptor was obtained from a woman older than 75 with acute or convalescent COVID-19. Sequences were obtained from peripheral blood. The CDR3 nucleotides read TGTGCCAGCAGCTTAGTGGGACAGGGGGTCTCTGGAAACACCATATATTTT. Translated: CASSLVGQGVSGNTIYF.